This TCR beta chain appears in the sequencing data of a study of T cell changes during pregnancy in multiple sclerosis. V was pared by 6 bases and J by 4 bases, with 16 bases between. Germline V CDR1 and CDR2: SGHVS, FQNEAQ. This CDR3 spans 15 amino acids. This table comes from immunoSEQ multiplex PCR, and its TCRdb copy is limited to in-frame clones, with some not included. This table has some 110,000 clones, roughly 92% appearing once. Sequenced material: peripheral blood, taken in the third trimester of pregnancy. The genes are TRBV7-8 and TRBJ2-1; possible D gene TRBD2, 6 bases. This receptor was obtained from a female donor with multiple sclerosis, enrolled in a pregnancy study. The CDR3 coding sequence is TGTGCCAGCAGTCTAGCGCCCGGGTCGTACAATGAGCAGTTCTTC. Amino acids: CASSLAPGSYNEQFF. The whole variable domain, filled in from reference TRBV7-8 and TRBJ2-1, reads GAGVSQSPRYKVAKRGQDVALRCDPISGHVSLFWYQQALGQGPEFLTYFQNEAQLDKSGLPSDRFFAERPEGSVSTLKIQRTQQEDSAVYLCASSLAPGSYNEQFFGPGTRLTVL.